What follows describes a single TCR beta chain. These data come from a study of blood T cell repertoires in COVID-19. Study processing details: Estimated nucleated cell counts came from reference gene primer amplification. Profiling relied on immunoSEQ multiplex PCR, and the TCRdb table lists in-frame clones only, not all of them. The V and J calls and the clone size are those of that table, but D and trimming were determined from the DNA. Of about 100,000 clones in the sample, around nine tenths were seen once. The V gene's germline CDR1 is ENHRY and CDR2 SYGVKD. V gave up 3 bases and J gave up 6 bases, with 17 bases separating them. CDR3 size: 15 residues.

The receptor was derived from a man older than 75 with acute or convalescent COVID-19. This chain joins TRBV10-3 and TRBJ1-1, with unresolved D. The sample was peripheral blood. The CDR3 bases are TGTGCCATCAGTGATTCGGAGGGTCTTGGGTCTGAAGCTTTCTTT. The encoded protein is CAISDSEGLGSEAFF.